The entry that follows covers one T cell receptor beta chain sequence. Each patient went into thyroid surgery without having received any treatment. After removal of 4 bases from V and 3 bases from J, the junction contained 13 bases not matched to a gene. The CDR3 extends over 19 amino acids. The germline V gene has CDR1 LGHDT and CDR2 YNNKEL (reference sequence). These data belong to a study of metastatic and nonmetastatic thyroid tumors. Study processing details: Building a distant-metastasis classifier for papillary thyroid cancer drew on CDR3 differences across clinicopathological groups. TCRdb re-called clones from the PCR reads using MiXCR. The V and J calls were determined by TCRdb, not by the authors. This sample has about 70,000 clones; less than 20% occur once, and the top ten carry 9.5% to 15%.

The sequencing sample was made of blood. This receptor was identified in a female donor with papillary thyroid cancer or a benign thyroid nodule (not recorded which). Some clones in this sample may be carry-over from other donors' samples. The chain uses TRBV3-1 and TRBJ1-6, with 9 bases fitting TRBD1. In DNA, the CDR3 is TGTGCCAGCAGCCCTGGACAGGGGTGGGACTGGGGCTATAATTCACCCCTCCACTTT. It encodes CASSPGQGWDWGYNSPLHF.